These 16 T cell receptor beta chains share one sample of origin, sequenced in a study of read filtering for tumor transcriptome and immune sequencing. From roughly 0.4 ug of RNA, a library with molecular barcoded alpha/delta and beta/gamma adaptors was made. A single record per CDR3 protein comes from TCRdb applying MiXCR to the reads. The sample contains some 38,000 distinct CDR3 sequences, 12% of which appear only once. Sequenced: a population of CD138-negative cells sorted from bone marrow. These receptors originate from a donor over 35 with multiple myeloma.

This clonotype was seen at least ten times. This chain connects TRBV24-1 to TRBJ2-1, with 8 bases that match TRBD1. Looked up from germline, CDR1 is KGHDR and CDR2 is SFDVKD. The CDR3 is 16 residues long. The junction had 11 bases not matched to a gene; V was cut back by 1 base and J by 10 bases. The CDR3 region has the DNA TGTGCCACCAGTGATTTAGGGCAGGGGGCGCTAGGCGAGCAGTTCTTC. Amino acid sequence: CATSDLGQGALGEQFF.

This clonotype was seen repeatedly, ten times or more. The rearrangement uses TRBV20-1 and TRBJ2-1; the D gene is possibly TRBD2 (6 bases). Trimming stripped 5 bases from V and 3 bases from J, with 11 bases between. Germline V CDR1 and CDR2: DFQATT, SNEGSKA (reference sequence). The CDR3 extends over 13 amino acids. The chain's CDR3 is CSAGGADYNEQFF. As DNA, the CDR3 is TGCAGTGCTGGCGGGGCCGACTACAATGAGCAGTTCTTC.

This clonotype was picked up many times. In DNA form, the CDR3 reads TGTGCCAGCAGTGTAGACGGGGTACGGGTAAAACTGTTTTTT. Amino acids: CASSVDGVRVKLFF. V gene TRBV28 combines with J gene TRBJ1-4; D is uncertain. The germline V gene has CDR1 MDHEN and CDR2 SYDVKM. Trimming pared 5 bases from V and 10 bases from J, leaving 17 bases between. The CDR3 loop spans 14 amino acids.

The rearrangement uses TRBV5-1 and TRBJ2-7; D is unresolved. The V gene lost 1 base and the J gene lost 3 bases, with 8 bases spanning the gap. The CDR3 has 13 residues. Looked up from germline, CDR1 is SGHRS and CDR2 is YFSETQ. Here the CDR3 DNA reads TGCGCCAGCAGCTTGTCTAACAGCTACGAGCAGTACTTC. The encoded protein is CASSLSNSYEQYF.

Note on this clonotype: A far more abundant clone sits one base away, making this likely a read error. The V gene is TRBV5-4, the J gene TRBJ2-7; D possibly corresponds to TRBD2 (6 bases). The CDR3 has 15 amino acids. Germline-derived CDR1 and CDR2 are SGHNT and YYREEE (reference sequence). V dropped 0 bases and J dropped 7 bases, with 17 bases sitting between them. The CDR3 region is CASSLGGVAYNEQYF. The CDR3, as DNA: TGTGCCAGCAGCTTGGGGGGGGTCGCCTACAATGAGCAGTACTTC.

Concerning this clonotype itself: Its ends do not fully match the called genes, so a read error is possible. The chain carries TRBV7-8 and TRBJ2-2; a weak D match, TRBD2 (5 bases). The CDR3 has 14 amino acids. CDR1 and CDR2 from the germline V gene are SGHVS and FQNEAQ. The CDR3 reads CASSLGVKTGKLFF. The DNA of the CDR3 is TGTGCCAGCAGCTTAGGCGTCAAAACCGGGAAGCTGTTTTTT.

Of note for this clonotype: Being one base from a much bigger clone, this may be a read error. The chain employs TRBV19 and TRBJ2-2, with a possible D match to TRBD2 (5 bases). The CDR3 has 15 residues. The germline V gene encodes CDR1 LNHDA and CDR2 SQIVND (reference sequence). This chain's CDR3 is CASSTRIQNTGEPFF. The CDR3 nucleotides are TGTGCCAGTAGTACCCGGATACAGAACACCGGGGAGCCGTTTTTT.

This clonotype was found many times. The chain employs TRBV29-1 and TRBJ2-5; TRBD1 agrees at 8 bases. The V gene end was trimmed by 1 base and the J gene end by 4 bases; junction bases not matched to a gene: 11. Germline loops: CDR1 SQVTM, CDR2 ANQGSEA. The CDR3 is 16 amino acids. In DNA, the CDR3 is TGCAGCGTTGAAGGTCAGGCGGCAGGGGGCCCAGAGACCCAGTACTTC. Its protein product is CSVEGQAAGGPETQYF.

This clonotype came up many times. The genes are TRBV2 and TRBJ2-5; D ambiguous. V shed 1 base and J shed 1 base, with 7 bases lying between them. The CDR3 contains 14 residues. The germline CDR1 and CDR2 sequences are SNHLY and FYNNEI. The CDR3 bases are TGTGCCAGCAGTGAAGAAAGGTTCCAAGAGACCCAGTACTTC. Encoded protein: CASSEERFQETQYF. Supplemented by reference TRBV2 and TRBJ2-5, the full variable domain reads EPEVTQTPSHQVTQMGQEVILRCVPISNHLYFYWYRQILGQKVEFLVSFYNNEISEKSEIFDDQFSVERPDGSNFTLKIRSTKLEDSAMYFCASSEERFQETQYFGPGTRLLVL.

At least ten counts were recorded for this clonotype. The V and J genes are TRBV7-2 and TRBJ2-3; D gene uncertain. The CDR3 sequence is 14 residues long. Trimming removed 3 bases from V and 1 base from J, with 8 bases in between. CDR1 is SGHTA and CDR2 is FQGNSA in the germline V gene. The CDR3 DNA reads as TGTGCCAGCAGCTTTTTTAGGGGCACAGATACGCAGTATTTT. This translates into CASSFFRGTDTQYF.

This clonotype was seen at least ten times. The junction shows a germline mismatch at one end, possibly a read error. The chain uses TRBV6-2 or TRBV6-3 and TRBJ2-1, with TRBD1 as a possible D gene (6 bases). Germline-derived CDR1 and CDR2 are MNHEY and SVGEGT. This CDR3 region has 13 residues. In DNA form, the CDR3 reads TGTGACAGCTGGAACAGGGCTTGGGGTGAGCAGTTCTTC. This gives the protein CDSWNRAWGEQFF.

The genes are TRBV6-5 and TRBJ2-4, with TRBD1 identical over 9 bases. V trimming: 6 bases; J trimming: 8 bases; junction bases outside the gene matches: 5. This CDR3 has 13 amino acids. Per the germline V gene, CDR1 is MNHEY and CDR2 is SVGAGI. The CDR3 coding sequence is TGTGCCAGCAGAGGGACAGGGTCGGACATTCAGTACTTC. Its protein product is CASRGTGSDIQYF.

This clonotype has at least ten counts. V gene TRBV20-1 combines with J gene TRBJ2-1, with a tentative D call TRBD2 (6 bases). CDR3 length equals 14 residues. CDR1 and CDR2 (germline): DFQATT, SNEGSKA (reference sequence). V gave up 5 bases and J gave up 8 bases, with 19 bases separating them. CDR3 protein: CSAGDSSRNYEQFF. In DNA form, the CDR3 reads TGCAGTGCTGGGGACTCCAGTCGGAACTATGAGCAGTTCTTC.

The table lists this clonotype with many counts. V usage is TRBV5-1 and J usage is TRBJ2-3; 8 nucleotides line up with TRBD1. The V gene end was trimmed by 4 bases and the J gene end by 12 bases; junction bases not matched to a gene: 4. The length of the CDR3 is 11 residues. In germline, CDR1 is SGHRS, CDR2 YFSETQ. DNA of the CDR3: TGCGCCAGCAGCCAGGGACAGGCTCAGTATTTT. Its protein is CASSQGQAQYF.

This clonotype has ten or more counts. The J gene is TRBJ2-7, the V gene TRBV5-1; 8 bases map to TRBD1. Losses at the gene ends were 3 bases for V and 3 bases for J; bases not matched to a gene: 8. The CDR3 extends over 15 amino acids. Germline CDR1 is SGHRS and CDR2 is YFSETQ. The CDR3 spells CASSWGTGGGYEQYF. CDR3 coding DNA: TGCGCCAGCAGCTGGGGGACAGGAGGGGGCTACGAGCAGTACTTC.

This clonotype was seen at least ten times. The chain couples TRBV7-2 to TRBJ2-7, with D hard to call. The V end was cut by 0 bases, the J end by 7 bases, with 10 bases between. CDR1 is SGHTA, CDR2 FQGNSA, per germline. CDR3 length equals 13 residues. The CDR3 nucleotides are TGTGCCAGCAGCTTAGCAGGGCTCCGGGAGCAGTACTTC. Protein product: CASSLAGLREQYF. Variable domain in full (rest from reference TRBV7-2 and TRBJ2-7): GAGVSQSPSNKVTEKGKDVELRCDPISGHTALYWYRQSLGQGLEFLIYFQGNSAPDKSGLPSDRFSAERTGGSVSTLTIQRTQQEDSAVYLCASSLAGLREQYFGPGTRLTVT.